The rows below give T cell receptor beta chains drawn from one sample of a study of T cells in pancreatic ductal adenocarcinoma. The assay was immunoSEQ multiplex PCR, and TCRdb's table has in-frame clones only and misses some. The table has around 10,000 clones, about 64% seen once. Material for sequencing was pancreatic tumor tissue. The source is a human donor with pancreatic ductal adenocarcinoma. Each CDR3 is given with its conserved first and last residue. D genes are given only for firm matches. Rows may omit the clone size; those that give it use once, few, many or a size class.

TRBJ2-2 | . | TRBD2 | TRBV11-2 | TGTGCCAGCACTCATCTCGGGGCGGGGGGCACCGGGGAGCTGTTTTTT | CASTHLGAGGTGELFF
TRBJ2-7 | . | . | TRBV5-1 | TGCGCCAGCAGCTTTGGCAGCCTGGTCGGAGAGCAGTACTTC | CASSFGSLVGEQYF
TRBJ2-7 | . | . | TRBV6-1 | TGTGCCAGCAGTGGATCCGGGGGCGAGCAGTACTTC | CASSGSGGEQYF
TRBJ2-5 | . | TRBD1 | TRBV5-1 | TGCGCCAGCAGAGATCAGGGGGTGGTAGAGACCCAGTACTTC | CASRDQGVVETQYF
TRBJ2-1 | . | TRBD2 | TRBV10-1 | TGTGCCAGCAGTGACAGCGGGAGTAGGCAGTTCTTC | CASSDSGSRQFF
TRBJ1-5 | . | . | TRBV6-6 | TGTGCCAGCAGTTTGCGGGGTGGCCGGCCCCAGCATTTT | CASSLRGGRPQHF
TRBJ1-2 | few | . | TRBV18 | TGTGCCAGCTCACCAGAGAAAGGAGGGAACTATGGCTACACCTTC | CASSPEKGGNYGYTF
TRBJ1-3 | medium-sized | . | TRBV14 | TGTGCCAGCAGCCGCTCTGGAAACACCATATATTTT | CASSRSGNTIYF
TRBJ1-1 | . | . | TRBV7-3 | TGTGCCAGCAGCTTATCTGTGAACACTGAAGCTTTCTTT | CASSLSVNTEAFF
TRBJ2-7 | . | . | TRBV5-1 | TGCGCCAGCAGCCAAGTAGGGGACGAGCAGTACTTC | CASSQVGDEQYF